This T cell receptor (beta chain) was found in a study of blood T cell repertoires in COVID-19. Authors' methods: It was from reference gene primer amplification that nucleated cell counts were estimated. Repertoires were generated with immunoSEQ multiplex PCR, while TCRdb's copy carries only in-frame clones and drops some. The V and J calls and clone size were taken over from that table, and D and trimming were inferred from the DNA. This table has approximately 150,000 clones, more than 85% appearing once. In germline, CDR1 is GTSNPN, CDR2 SVGIG (reference sequence). Trimming shortened V by 1 base and J by 10 bases, and 11 bases separated the two germline ends. CDR3 length equals 13 residues.

The V and J genes are TRBV30 and TRBJ1-6; possible D gene TRBD1, 5 bases. Sequencing was performed on PBMCs or T cells enriched from blood (not recorded which). This TCR was recovered from a human donor with acute COVID-19. The donor label of this sample is uncertain. The CDR3 spells CAWSGGESSPLHF. The CDR3, as DNA: TGTGCCTGGAGTGGGGGGGAATCCTCACCCCTCCACTTT.